The subject of this entry is one T cell receptor (beta chain). This sample was included in a study of technical replicates of blood from a handful of donors. Germline loops: CDR1 MDHEN, CDR2 SYDVKM. The CDR3 has 16 amino acids. Trimming took 6 bases from V and 0 from J, leaving 15 bases between them. The assay was immunoSEQ multiplex PCR, and TCRdb's table has in-frame clones only and misses some. The sample carries about 82,000 clones, approximately 94% recorded once. Material for sequencing was T cells isolated from PBMCs. This sequence originates from a human donor in good health. The V gene is TRBV28, the J gene TRBJ1-5; a weak D match, TRBD1 (6 bases). Here the CDR3 reads CASSQTGRYSNQPQHF. The CDR3 DNA follows: TGTGCCAGCAGCCAGACAGGCCGCTATAGCAATCAGCCCCAGCATTTT.